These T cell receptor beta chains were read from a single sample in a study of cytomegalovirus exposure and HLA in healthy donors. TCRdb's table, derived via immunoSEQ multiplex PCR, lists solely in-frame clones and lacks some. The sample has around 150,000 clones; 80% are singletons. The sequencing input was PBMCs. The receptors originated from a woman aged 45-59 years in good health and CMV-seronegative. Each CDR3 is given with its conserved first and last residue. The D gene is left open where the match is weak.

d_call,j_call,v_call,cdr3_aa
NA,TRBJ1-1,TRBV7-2,CASSLAGSLAFF
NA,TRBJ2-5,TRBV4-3,CASSQGSGETQYF
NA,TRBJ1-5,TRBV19,CASSIPVGSGQPQHF
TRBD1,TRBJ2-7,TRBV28,CASKTDRPLFGGYEQYF
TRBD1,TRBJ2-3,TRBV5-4,CASSPITGARTDTQYF
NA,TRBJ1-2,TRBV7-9,CASSLQGRDDGYTF
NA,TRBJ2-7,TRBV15,CATSRGGPGLVPYEQYF
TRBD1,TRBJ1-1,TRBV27,CASSLRGLKGPNTEAFF
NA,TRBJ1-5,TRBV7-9,CASSSPGGVGGNQPQHF
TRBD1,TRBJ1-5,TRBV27,CASSWTGGSQPQHF
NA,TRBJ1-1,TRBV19,CASSGRDFYFTEAFF
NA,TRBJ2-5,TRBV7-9,CASSPIAETQYF
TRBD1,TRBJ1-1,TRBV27,CASSPLGQGLRNTEAFF
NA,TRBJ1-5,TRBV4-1,CASSHPHQPQHF
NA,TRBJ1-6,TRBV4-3,CASSQDLSSYNSPLHF
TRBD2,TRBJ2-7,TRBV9,CASSPFQRGAYEQYF
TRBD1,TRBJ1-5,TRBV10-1,CASGDRGLEEPQHF
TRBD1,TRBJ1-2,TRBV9,CASSGMGAGGEVSYGYTF
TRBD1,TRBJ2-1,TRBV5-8,CASILRTGGNEQFF
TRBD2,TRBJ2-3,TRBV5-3,CARSLGPKTSGKGSTQYF
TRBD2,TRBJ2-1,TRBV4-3,CASSQAGTSAPEQFF
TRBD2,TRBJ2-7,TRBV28,CASSPPGGGPSYEQYF
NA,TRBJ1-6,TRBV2,CASIPIRGGNSPLHF
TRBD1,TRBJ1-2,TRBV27,CASSGQGYGYTF
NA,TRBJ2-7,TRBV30,CAWSPPTVYEQYF
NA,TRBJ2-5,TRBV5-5,CASSLGVRETQYF
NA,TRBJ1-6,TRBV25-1,CASTDRRNSPLHF
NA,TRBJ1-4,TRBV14,CASSRNRAINEKLFF
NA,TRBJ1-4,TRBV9,CASSSHSGVESEKLFF
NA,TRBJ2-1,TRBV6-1,CATNQGNYNEQFF
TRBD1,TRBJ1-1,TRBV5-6,CASSSVDRDTEAFF
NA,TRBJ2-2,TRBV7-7,CASSSQLIAGELFF
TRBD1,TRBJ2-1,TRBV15,CATSRGRTGLTEQFF
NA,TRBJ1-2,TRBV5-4,CASSLMGRGGTYGYTF
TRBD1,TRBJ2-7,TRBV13,CASSDQGRGPVYEQYF
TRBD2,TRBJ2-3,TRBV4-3,CASSQTSGVADTQYF
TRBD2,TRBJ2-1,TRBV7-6,CASSFIAGPGNEQFF
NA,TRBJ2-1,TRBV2,CASSVGGGPNNEQFF
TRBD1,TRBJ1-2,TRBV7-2,CASSSSGGYGYTF
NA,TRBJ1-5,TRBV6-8,CASRGDQPQHF
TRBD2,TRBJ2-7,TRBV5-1,CASSPTTSGRGVYEQYF
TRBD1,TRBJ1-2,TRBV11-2,CASSPWTGKGYTF
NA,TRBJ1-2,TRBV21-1,CASSWQPHPRQELYGYTF
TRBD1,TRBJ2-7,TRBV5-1,CASSLFRDRPYEQYF
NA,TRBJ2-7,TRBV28,CATQQGSYEQYF